The 4 T cell receptor beta chains given below trace back to one sample, sequenced in a study of shared clonotypes between healthy human individuals. Assay: immunoSEQ multiplex PCR; the TCRdb copy retains only in-frame clones and omits some. The data show roughly 2.6 million clones, with 85% to 95% seen just once and around 0.14% held by the top ten. The sample comprised naive CD4+ T cells sorted from blood. Stated subset: CD45RA+ positively selected. The source is a young man in good health.

This rearrangement joins TRBV6-1 to TRBJ1-4, with TRBD1 matching over 9 bases. Germline V gene sequence: CDR1 MNHNS, CDR2 SASEGT. With V trimmed by 9 bases and J by 6 bases, 11 bases remained unmatched. The CDR3 totals 15 residues. CDR3 residues: CASTSTGGIDEKLFF. DNA of the CDR3: TGTGCCAGTACTTCCACAGGGGGCATCGATGAAAAACTGTTTTTT.

The V call is TRBV7-9, the J call TRBJ2-4; D is undetermined. Germline V CDR1 and CDR2: SEHNR, FQNEAQ (reference sequence). V was shortened by 1 base and J by 7 bases, with 11 bases between the two germline ends. CDR3 length equals 14 residues. The CDR3: CASSLVFMMNIQYF. The CDR3 region has the DNA TGTGCCAGCAGCTTAGTATTCATGATGAACATTCAGTACTTC.

The chain carries TRBV2 and TRBJ2-7; TRBD1 matches at 7 bases. From germline, CDR1 is SNHLY and CDR2 FYNNEI. The junction had 8 bases not matched to a gene; V was cut back by 6 bases and J by 0 bases. The CDR3 runs to 15 residues. CDR3 bases: TGTGCCAGCAGGCAGTGGACAGGTCTCTCCTACGAGCAGTACTTC. This encodes CASRQWTGLSYEQYF.

In the case of this clone: The same CDR3 can be traced to other DNA sequences in this sample. V is TRBV29-1 and J is TRBJ2-5, with D perhaps being TRBD1 or TRBD2 (5 bases each). The CDR3 has 13 residues. V lost 6 bases and J 5 bases, leaving 16 bases between the germline ends. Germline-derived CDR1 and CDR2 are SQVTM and ANQGSEA. The CDR3 bases are TGCAGCGTAGAAACGGGGCGTCGGGAGACCCAGTACTTC. Protein sequence: CSVETGRRETQYF. The full variable domain, with the rest looked up from reference TRBV29-1 and TRBJ2-5, is SAVISQKPSRDICQRGTSLTIQCQVDSQVTMMFWYRQQPGQSLTLIATANQGSEATYESGFVIDKFPISRPNLTFSTLTVSNMSPEDSSIYLCSVETGRRETQYFGPGTRLLVL.